The T cell receptor beta chain described here comes from a study of T cell responses to AZD1222 COVID-19 vaccine. Study context: Timing groups of about 4 and about 12 weeks for second doses were pooled. Study-level findings and limits: The donor cohort was predominantly white British with a female majority, and clonal diversity may have been underestimated. Sampling captured repertoires only after the peak T cell response.

With respect to this clone: No antigen is known for it.

The V gene's germline CDR1 is SNHLY and CDR2 FYNNEI. This CDR3 is 14 amino acids long. Trimming shortened V by 7 bases and J by 5 bases, and 15 bases separated the two germline ends. Here immunoSEQ multiplex PCR was the method, and the copy in TCRdb shows in-frame clones only, minus some. This sample yields 110,000 or so clones, of which about 90% are seen a single time; 5% to 6% belongs to the top ten. The receptor comes from an adult in good health. Sequencing was performed on peripheral blood, taken on day 0 of AZD1222 vaccination. This chain joins TRBV2 and TRBJ2-1; possibly TRBD2 for D (5 bases). CDR3 loop: CASNWGVGNNEQFF. The CDR3 nucleotides are TGTGCCAGCAACTGGGGAGTTGGGAACAATGAGCAGTTCTTC. The whole variable domain, remainder taken from reference TRBV2 and TRBJ2-1, is EPEVTQTPSHQVTQMGQEVILRCVPISNHLYFYWYRQILGQKVEFLVSFYNNEISEKSEIFDDQFSVERPDGSNFTLKIRSTKLEDSAMYFCASNWGVGNNEQFFGPGTRLTVL.